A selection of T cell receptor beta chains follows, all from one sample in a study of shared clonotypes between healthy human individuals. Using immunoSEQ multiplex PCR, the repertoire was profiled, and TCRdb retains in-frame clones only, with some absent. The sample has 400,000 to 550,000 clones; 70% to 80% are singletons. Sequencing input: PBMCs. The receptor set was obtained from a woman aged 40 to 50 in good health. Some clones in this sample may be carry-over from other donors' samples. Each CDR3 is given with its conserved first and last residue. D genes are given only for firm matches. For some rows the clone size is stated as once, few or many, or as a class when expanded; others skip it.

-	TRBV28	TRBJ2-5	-	CASSSAGRSQETQYF	TGTGCCAGCAGTTCAGCGGGCCGCTCCCAAGAGACCCAGTACTTC
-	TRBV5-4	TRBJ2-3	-	CASSVTGTDTQYF	TGTGCCAGCAGTGTTACGGGCACAGATACGCAGTATTTT
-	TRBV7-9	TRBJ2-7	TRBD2	CASSPSGLAGSLPYEQYF	TGTGCCAGCAGCCCCAGCGGACTAGCGGGATCATTACCATACGAGCAGTACTTC
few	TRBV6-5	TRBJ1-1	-	CASRGDTEAFF	TGTGCCAGCCGGGGGGACACTGAAGCTTTCTTT
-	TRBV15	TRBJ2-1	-	CATSRDPGSTYNEQFF	TGTGCCACCAGCAGAGATCCCGGGAGCACCTACAATGAGCAGTTCTTC
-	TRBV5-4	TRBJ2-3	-	CASRPALPSTDTQYF	TGTGCCAGCAGACCGGCCCTACCCAGCACAGATACGCAGTATTTT
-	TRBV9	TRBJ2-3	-	CASSPRSSASTDTQYF	TGTGCCAGCAGCCCCCGGAGTAGCGCCAGCACAGATACGCAGTATTTT
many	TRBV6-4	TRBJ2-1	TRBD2	CASSDAGGSYNEQFF	TGTGCCAGCAGTGACGCGGGAGGGTCCTACAATGAGCAGTTCTTC
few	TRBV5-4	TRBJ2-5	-	CASSKENRAQYF	TGTGCCAGCAGCAAAGAAAACAGGGCCCAGTACTTC
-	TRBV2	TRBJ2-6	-	CASSEIRSGANVLTF	TGTGCCAGCAGTGAGATACGGAGTGGGGCCAACGTCCTGACTTTC
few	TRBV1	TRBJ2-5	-	CTSSKGGEAWETQYF	TGCACCAGCAGCAAGGGGGGAGAAGCATGGGAGACCCAGTACTTC
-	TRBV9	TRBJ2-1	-	CASSVVGVNEQFF	TGTGCCAGCAGCGTAGTAGGGGTCAATGAGCAGTTCTTC
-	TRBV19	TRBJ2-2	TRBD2	CASSPPPGMLAGIGELFF	TGTGCCAGTAGTCCCCCCCCGGGTATGCTAGCGGGAATCGGGGAGCTGTTTTTT
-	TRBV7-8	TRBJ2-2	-	CASSLGVTTGYTGELFF	TGTGCCAGCAGCTTAGGGGTTACAACCGGCTACACCGGGGAGCTGTTTTTT
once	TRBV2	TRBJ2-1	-	CASSEMVGLNYNEQFF	TGTGCCAGCAGTGAAATGGTGGGGCTGAACTACAATGAGCAGTTCTTC
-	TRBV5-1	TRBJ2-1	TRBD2	CASSPSGSHVNEQFF	TGCGCCAGCAGCCCGAGCGGGAGTCACGTCAATGAGCAGTTCTTC